Listed below are T cell receptor beta chains from one sample, sequenced in a study of cytomegalovirus exposure and HLA in healthy donors. Sequenced by immunoSEQ multiplex PCR; TCRdb stores in-frame clones only, minus some. The sample carries some 140,000 clones, about 74% recorded once. Specimen: PBMCs. Receptors originate from a man aged 30-40 years in good health and CMV-seronegative. Each CDR3 is given with its conserved first and last residue. Each record gives: clone size, D gene, V gene, J gene, CDR3 length, CDR3 DNA, CDR3 protein. D genes are given only for firm matches. A clone size is listed for some rows: how often the clone was seen (once, few, many), or a class if it is expanded.

>NA|NA|TRBV29-1|TRBJ2-1|14
TGCAGCGTGCCGCCCCGGGAGTTTTACAATGAGCAGTTCTTC
CSVPPREFYNEQFF
>NA|TRBD1|TRBV5-1|TRBJ2-1|19
TGCGCCAGCAGCTTCCTTTGGGACAGGGGGCAATCCTCCTACAATGAGCAGTTCTTC
CASSFLWDRGQSSYNEQFF
>NA|NA|TRBV2|TRBJ2-4|13
TGTGCCAGCAGTGACACCCCAGGGGATACACAGTACTTC
CASSDTPGDTQYF
>NA|TRBD1|TRBV7-9|TRBJ2-7|14
TGTGCCAGCAGCTTAGGGGACAGGGGCTACGAGCAGTACTTC
CASSLGDRGYEQYF
>NA|NA|TRBV30|TRBJ2-2|13
TGTGCCTGGAGTTTGGAGGGAACCGGGGAGCTGTTTTTT
CAWSLEGTGELFF
>once|NA|TRBV25-1|TRBJ2-2|15
TGTGCCAGCAGTGATCAGGGGCGGAACACCGGGGAGCTGTTTTTT
CASSDQGRNTGELFF
>NA|TRBD1|TRBV30|TRBJ1-5|17
TGTGCCTGGAGCGCCGGGACAGGCGCACATACGGAATGGCCCCAGCATTTT
CAWSAGTGAHTEWPQHF
>NA|NA|TRBV18|TRBJ2-5|16
TGTGCCAGCTCGCCTGATGGCAGGGTAGATCGAGAGACCCAGTACTTC
CASSPDGRVDRETQYF
>NA|NA|TRBV10-3|TRBJ2-1|13
TGTGCCCCTCCCGGAGGGCTTAGCAATGAGCAGTTCTTC
CAPPGGLSNEQFF
>NA|TRBD1|TRBV5-1|TRBJ2-7|13
TGCGCCAGCAGCTTGGGACAGGGGGGCGAGCAGTACTTC
CASSLGQGGEQYF
>few|TRBD1|TRBV5-1|TRBJ2-5|15
TGCGCCAGCAGCTTGGTGGCAGGGGGTCGGGAGACCCAGTACTTC
CASSLVAGGRETQYF
>NA|TRBD2|TRBV5-4|TRBJ2-3|15
TGTGCCAGCAGCTTTGACGGGAGGGCCACAGATACGCAGTATTTT
CASSFDGRATDTQYF
>few|NA|TRBV7-9|TRBJ2-5|15
TGTGCCAGCAGCCCTCGCAGGGGAAGCCAAGAGACCCAGTACTTC
CASSPRRGSQETQYF
>NA|NA|TRBV6-6|TRBJ1-5|14
TGTGCCAGCAGCCGCGACGGGTCGAATCAGCCCCAGCATTTT
CASSRDGSNQPQHF
>NA|TRBD1|TRBV9|TRBJ2-5|15
TGTGCCAGCAGCGTTGAGGGGGCGCGATTAGAGACCCAGTACTTC
CASSVEGARLETQYF
>NA|NA|TRBV5-1|TRBJ2-3|13
TGCGCCAGCAGATCACAGCCCACAGATACGCAGTATTTT
CASRSQPTDTQYF
>NA|NA|TRBV2|TRBJ2-7|15
TGTGCCAGCAGTGAAGCGGGAGGAAGGTCATGGGAGCAGTACTTC
CASSEAGGRSWEQYF
>few|TRBD1|TRBV29-1|TRBJ1-4|13
TGCAGCGTGGGGGGACAGCTGGGGGAAAAACTGTTTTTT
CSVGGQLGEKLFF
>NA|TRBD2|TRBV11-2|TRBJ2-5|16
TGTGCCAGCAGCGGATCTCTAGCGGGGGGACAAGAGACCCAGTACTTC
CASSGSLAGGQETQYF
>NA|NA|TRBV29-1|TRBJ2-1|16
TGCAGCGTTGGCCACAAAGCGGGCCTATCCTACAATGAGCAGTTCTTC
CSVGHKAGLSYNEQFF
>NA|TRBD2|TRBV18|TRBJ2-3|16
TGTGCCAGCTCACCAAGGTCTAGCGGATACACAGATACGCAGTATTTT
CASSPRSSGYTDTQYF
>NA|TRBD2|TRBV19|TRBJ2-3|15
TGTGCCAGTAGTGCTGCTAGCGGGATCACAGATACGCAGTATTTT
CASSAASGITDTQYF
>few|TRBD1|TRBV19|TRBJ1-4|13
TGTGCCACCCAAGACAGGGATGATGAAAAACTGTTTTTT
CATQDRDDEKLFF
>NA|TRBD2|TRBV7-2|TRBJ2-7|16
TGTGCCAGCAGCTTAGTTCGGCTAGCGGACTCCTACGAGCAGTACTTC
CASSLVRLADSYEQYF
>NA|NA|TRBV2|TRBJ2-3|13
TGTGCCAGCAGTGAAATGCGGGCAGATACGCAGTATTTT
CASSEMRADTQYF
>NA|TRBD2|TRBV9|TRBJ2-1|16
TGTGCCAGCAGCCCCCCCGGGACTAGCGGGAGGAATGAGCAGTTCTTC
CASSPPGTSGRNEQFF
>NA|TRBD1|TRBV10-3|TRBJ2-5|15
TGTGCCATCAGCGCCGGGACAGGGGTCACGGAGACCCAGTACTTC
CAISAGTGVTETQYF
>few|TRBD2|TRBV5-7|TRBJ2-1|16
TGTGCCAGCAGCAGTAACCTAGCGGGAGGGCCCAATGAGCAGTTCTTC
CASSSNLAGGPNEQFF
>few|TRBD2|TRBV6-1|TRBJ2-3|15
TGTGCCAGCAATTCACCGGGACTAGGCCCAGATACGCAGTATTTT
CASNSPGLGPDTQYF
>NA|TRBD2|TRBV7-3|TRBJ2-7|18
TGTGCCAGCAGCTTAGTCGGGACTAGCGGGAGGTCAGCCTACGAGCAGTACTTC
CASSLVGTSGRSAYEQYF
>NA|TRBD2|TRBV10-3|TRBJ2-3|15
TGTGCCATCAGACGGACTAGCGGGACTACAGATACGCAGTATTTT
CAIRRTSGTTDTQYF
>once|NA|TRBV19|TRBJ2-5|13
TGTGCCAGTAGTACGACATCTCAAGAGACCCAGTACTTC
CASSTTSQETQYF
>NA|TRBD2|TRBV7-2|TRBJ2-7|15
TGTGCCAGCAGCTTTTTGGCGGGAGTAACCTACGAGCAGTACTTC
CASSFLAGVTYEQYF
>NA|TRBD1|TRBV11-2|TRBJ1-1|13
TGTGCCAGCAGCCTAGGGGGCAACACTGAAGCTTTCTTT
CASSLGGNTEAFF
>few|NA|TRBV21-1|TRBJ1-3|17
TGTGCCAGCAGCAAAGCCGGCCCGGGGGGGTCGGGGAACACCATATATTTT
CASSKAGPGGSGNTIYF
>NA|NA|TRBV2|TRBJ2-7|9
TGTGCCAGCGGCCTGGAGCAGTACTTC
CASGLEQYF
>few|TRBD2|TRBV6-1|TRBJ2-3|15
TGTGCCAGCAGTGTCTCCGGGACTAGACGTGAAACGCAGTATTTT
CASSVSGTRRETQYF
>NA|NA|TRBV5-5|TRBJ1-1|15
TGTGCCAGCAGCACCACCGGGACTTCGAACACTGAAGCTTTCTTT
CASSTTGTSNTEAFF
>NA|TRBD1|TRBV30|TRBJ2-3|12
TGTGCCTGGACTACAGGGGGAGATACGCAGTATTTT
CAWTTGGDTQYF
>NA|TRBD2|TRBV5-6|TRBJ2-1|15
TGTGCCAGCATGCGGGAGATAAGCTCCTACAATGAGCAGTTCTTC
CASMREISSYNEQFF
>NA|TRBD2|TRBV7-9|TRBJ2-1|17
TGTGCCAGCAGCCCACCACTAGCGGGAGCTTTCTTAAATGAGCAGTTCTTC
CASSPPLAGAFLNEQFF
>NA|TRBD2|TRBV18|TRBJ2-7|13
TGTGCCAGCTCGCAGACTAGCGGCTACGAGCAGTACTTC
CASSQTSGYEQYF
>NA|NA|TRBV6-1|TRBJ2-7|11
TGTGCCAGCCTGAGTGTTCACGAGCAGTACTTC
CASLSVHEQYF
>NA|TRBD2|TRBV6-1|TRBJ2-5|15
TGTGCCAGCAACCCGACTAGCGGGGCCCCTGAGACCCAGTACTTC
CASNPTSGAPETQYF
>once|TRBD2|TRBV7-9|TRBJ2-1|15
TGTGCCAGCAGCACCCGGACTAGCTTTTACAATGAGCAGTTCTTC
CASSTRTSFYNEQFF
>few|TRBD2|TRBV7-9|TRBJ2-3|14
TGTGCCAGCAGCCTTAGCGGGAGGGCGGATACGCAGTATTTT
CASSLSGRADTQYF
>NA|TRBD1|TRBV29-1|TRBJ1-5|13
TGCAGCGCTGGACAGGGACGAAGTCAGCCCCAGCATTTT
CSAGQGRSQPQHF
>NA|NA|TRBV5-6|TRBJ2-7|14
TGTGCCAGCAGCTTTAGCGGTTGGGTCTACGAGCAGTACTTC
CASSFSGWVYEQYF
>NA|NA|TRBV25-1|TRBJ1-2|12
TGTGCCAGCAGTGAATATAGAGGTGGATTTATCTTC
CASSEYRGGFIF
>NA|NA|TRBV5-4|TRBJ2-2|13
TGTGCCAGCAGCTATAGCAACACCGGGGAGCTGTTTTTT
CASSYSNTGELFF
>NA|NA|TRBV7-9|TRBJ2-4|14
TGTGCCAGCAGCTTAGCCCGGGATAAAAACATTCAGTACTTC
CASSLARDKNIQYF
>once|TRBD2|TRBV10-1|TRBJ2-3|14
TGCGCCAGCAGTGAGAGCGGGAGGGCAGATACGCAGTATTTT
CASSESGRADTQYF
>few|TRBD2|TRBV7-2|TRBJ2-1|15
TGTGCCAGCAGCCCGCCTGGGACTAGGCACAATGAGCAGTTCTTC
CASSPPGTRHNEQFF
>few|NA|TRBV7-3|TRBJ2-5|13
TGTGCCAGCAGCCAGGACAGTCAAGAGACCCAGTACTTC
CASSQDSQETQYF
>NA|NA|TRBV19|TRBJ2-2|12
TGTGCCAGTGCAGGGAACACCGGGGAGCTGTTTTTT
CASAGNTGELFF
>NA|NA|TRBV30|TRBJ2-1|17
TGTGCCTGCTTTTCTTTCTGGCGGGATAAAGGTTACAATGAGCAGTTCTTC
CACFSFWRDKGYNEQFF
>NA|TRBD1|TRBV7-9|TRBJ2-5|18
TGTGCCAGCAGCTTAGGACGGTTTACAGGGGGTACCCAAGAGACCCAGTACTTC
CASSLGRFTGGTQETQYF
>NA|NA|TRBV7-9|TRBJ1-1|15
TGTGCCAGCAGCATCACAAGGGGGATGAACACTGAAGCTTTCTTT
CASSITRGMNTEAFF
>NA|TRBD2|TRBV15|TRBJ2-7|15
TGTGCCACCAGCAGAGAGGGGGGGAGCTCCTACGAGCAGTACTTC
CATSREGGSSYEQYF
>NA|TRBD2|TRBV30|TRBJ2-3|15
TGTGCCTGGAGTGGCGGGGGGATTAGCACAGATACGCAGTATTTT
CAWSGGGISTDTQYF